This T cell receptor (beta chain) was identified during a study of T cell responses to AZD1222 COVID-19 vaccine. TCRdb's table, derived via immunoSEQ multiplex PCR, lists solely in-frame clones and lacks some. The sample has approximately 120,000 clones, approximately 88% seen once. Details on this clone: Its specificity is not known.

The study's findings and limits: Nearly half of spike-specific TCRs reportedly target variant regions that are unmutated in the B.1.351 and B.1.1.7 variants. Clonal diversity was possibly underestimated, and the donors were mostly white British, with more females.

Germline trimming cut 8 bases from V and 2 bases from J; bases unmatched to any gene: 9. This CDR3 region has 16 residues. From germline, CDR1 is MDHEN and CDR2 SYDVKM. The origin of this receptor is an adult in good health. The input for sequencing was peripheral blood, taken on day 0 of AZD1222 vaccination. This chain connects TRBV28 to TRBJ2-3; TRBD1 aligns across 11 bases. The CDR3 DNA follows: TGTGCCAGCGGATCCGGGACAGGGGGGGTCACAGATACGCAGTATTTT. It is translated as CASGSGTGGVTDTQYF.